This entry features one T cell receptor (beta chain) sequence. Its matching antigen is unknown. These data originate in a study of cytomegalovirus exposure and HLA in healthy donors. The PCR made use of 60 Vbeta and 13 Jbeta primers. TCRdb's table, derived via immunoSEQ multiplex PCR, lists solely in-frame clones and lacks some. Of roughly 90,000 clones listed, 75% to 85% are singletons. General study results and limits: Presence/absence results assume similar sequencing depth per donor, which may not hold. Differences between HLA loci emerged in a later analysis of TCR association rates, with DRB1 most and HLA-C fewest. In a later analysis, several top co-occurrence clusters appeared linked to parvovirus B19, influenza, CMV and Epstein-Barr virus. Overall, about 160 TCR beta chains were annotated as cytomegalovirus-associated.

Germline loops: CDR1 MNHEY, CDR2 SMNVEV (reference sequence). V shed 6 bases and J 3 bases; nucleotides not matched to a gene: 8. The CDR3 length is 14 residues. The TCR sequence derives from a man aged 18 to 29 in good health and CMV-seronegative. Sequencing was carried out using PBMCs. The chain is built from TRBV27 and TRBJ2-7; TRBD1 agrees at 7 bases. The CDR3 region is CASSMRQGIYEQYF. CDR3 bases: TGTGCCAGCAGCATGAGACAGGGAATCTACGAGCAGTACTTC.